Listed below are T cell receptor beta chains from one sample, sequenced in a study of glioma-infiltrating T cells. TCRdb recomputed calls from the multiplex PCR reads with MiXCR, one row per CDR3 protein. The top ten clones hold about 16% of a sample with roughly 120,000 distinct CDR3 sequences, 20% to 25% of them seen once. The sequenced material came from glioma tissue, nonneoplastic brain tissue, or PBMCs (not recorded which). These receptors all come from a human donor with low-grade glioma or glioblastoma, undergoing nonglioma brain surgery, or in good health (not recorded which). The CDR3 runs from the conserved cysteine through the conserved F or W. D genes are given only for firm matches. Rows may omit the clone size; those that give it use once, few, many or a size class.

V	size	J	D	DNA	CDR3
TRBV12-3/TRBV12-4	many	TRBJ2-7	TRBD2	TGTGCCAGCGCTAGCGGGATCTACGAGCAGTACTTC	CASASGIYEQYF
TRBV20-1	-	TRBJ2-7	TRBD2	TGCAGCGTTGACGGGTTCGGGCCTAACGGGAGGAACGAGCAGTACTTC	CSVDGFGPNGRNEQYF
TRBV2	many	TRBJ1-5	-	TGTGCCAGCAGTGGACAGCCCAATCAGCCCCAGCATTTT	CASSGQPNQPQHF
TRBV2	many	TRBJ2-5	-	TGTGCCAGCAACCCCCCGGAGGAGGAGACCCAGTACTTC	CASNPPEEETQYF
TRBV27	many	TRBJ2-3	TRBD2	TGTGCCAGCAGTTCATTAGCGGGATTGGGCACAGATACGCAGTATTTT	CASSSLAGLGTDTQYF
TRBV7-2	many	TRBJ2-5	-	TGTGCCAGCAGCTTATTTACTCAAGAGACCCAGTACTTC	CASSLFTQETQYF
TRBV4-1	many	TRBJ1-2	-	TGCGCCAGCAGCCAAGCTGGTGGGGTGGTCTATGGCTACACCTTC	CASSQAGGVVYGYTF
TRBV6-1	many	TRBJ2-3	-	TGTGCCACCCAAGCAGCTAGCACAGATACGCAGTATTTT	CATQAASTDTQYF
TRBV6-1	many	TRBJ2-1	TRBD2	TGTGCCAGCAGCCCCCCGGGACTAAGGGCTGAGCAGTTCTTC	CASSPPGLRAEQFF
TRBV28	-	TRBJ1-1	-	TGTGCCAGCAGTTTTCTGGGGGGGGAGAACGCTGAAGCTTTCTTT	CASSFLGGENAEAFF
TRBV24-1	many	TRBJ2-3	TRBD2	TGTGCCACCAGTGACCCAGGACTAGCGGCCACAGATACGCAGTATTTT	CATSDPGLAATDTQYF
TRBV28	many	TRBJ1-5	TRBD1	TGTGCCAGCACCCGGGACAGGGGGTATCAGCCCCAGCATTTT	CASTRDRGYQPQHF
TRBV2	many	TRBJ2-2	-	TGTGCCAGCAGTGAACAGGGTCCCTTTTCCGGGGAGCTGTTTTTT	CASSEQGPFSGELFF
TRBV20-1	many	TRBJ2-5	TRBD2	TGCAGTGCTAGAGTATTGGCTAGCGGAATAAACTTAGAGACCCAGTACTTC	CSARVLASGINLETQYF
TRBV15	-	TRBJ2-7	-	TGTGCCCCCCGCCGTGCTCTCGCGGGCGGGGTCTCCGCGCCGTCCTTC	CAPRRALAGGVSAPSF
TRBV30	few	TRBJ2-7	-	TGTGCCTGGAGTGGGGGGGGGGCCATGGGCGACGAGCAGTACTTC	CAWSGGGAMGDEQYF
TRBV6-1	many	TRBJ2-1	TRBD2	TGTGCCAGCAGTCAGACTAGCGGGAGGGCCAATGAGCAGTTCTTC	CASSQTSGRANEQFF
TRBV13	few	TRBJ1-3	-	TGTGCCAGCAGTCGGTCAGGGACTGGAAACACCATATATTTT	CASSRSGTGNTIYF
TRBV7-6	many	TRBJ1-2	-	TGTGCCAGCAGCTTAGAGGCAGGGATCGGCTACACCTTC	CASSLEAGIGYTF
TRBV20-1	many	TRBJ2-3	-	TGCAGTGCTAGAGATATGGAGTCGGGAGTGGGAACAGATACGCAGTATTTT	CSARDMESGVGTDTQYF
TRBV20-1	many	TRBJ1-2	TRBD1	TGCAGTGCTAGGAGCCCGGGACAGGGGCAGCTGCACACCTTC	CSARSPGQGQLHTF
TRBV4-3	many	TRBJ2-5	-	TGCGCCAGCAGCCAAGATCCTAGTTCGGAGACCCAGTACTTC	CASSQDPSSETQYF
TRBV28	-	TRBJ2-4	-	TGTGCCAGCAGTTTACTATCCGGACGGGCCATAGCCAAAAACATTCAGTACTTC	CASSLLSGRAIAKNIQYF
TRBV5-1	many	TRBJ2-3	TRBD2	TGCGCCAGCAGCTTGGTCATACTAGCGGCCCACACAGATACGCAGTATTTT	CASSLVILAAHTDTQYF
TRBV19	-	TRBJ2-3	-	TGTGCCAGTAGGGCGGGCGACGGAAGGGCCGCAGATACGCAGTATTTT	CASRAGDGRAADTQYF
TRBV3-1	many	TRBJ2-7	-	TGTGCCAGCAGCCTAGGGGTCCGGACTTACTACGAGCAGTACTTC	CASSLGVRTYYEQYF
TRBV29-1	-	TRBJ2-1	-	TGCAGCGTTGAAGATGGACTACAGGGGAATGAGCAGTTCTTC	CSVEDGLQGNEQFF
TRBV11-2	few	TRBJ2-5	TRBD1	TGTGCCAGCAACACCGGGACAGGGCAAGAGACCCAGTACTTC	CASNTGTGQETQYF
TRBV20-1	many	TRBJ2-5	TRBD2	TGCAGTGCCTGGACTAGCGCACAAGAGACCCAGTACTTC	CSAWTSAQETQYF
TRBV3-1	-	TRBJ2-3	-	TGTGCCAGCAGCCCAAGTCTCGGCAGGGTGAACACAGATACGCAGTATTTT	CASSPSLGRVNTDTQYF
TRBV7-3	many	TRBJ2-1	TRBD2	TGTGCCAGCAGCCTTAGCGGGAGCCCCCCCTACAATGAGCAGTTCTTC	CASSLSGSPPYNEQFF
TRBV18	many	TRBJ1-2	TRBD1	TGTGCCAGCTCACCTACCGGGACAGGGGATGGCTACACCTTC	CASSPTGTGDGYTF
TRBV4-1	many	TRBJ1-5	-	TGCGCCAGCAGCCAAGAGCCGGCAGTGGGGGGTAGCAATCAGCCCCAGCATTTT	CASSQEPAVGGSNQPQHF
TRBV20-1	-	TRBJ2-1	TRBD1	TGCAGGGGACAGGCGAAAGGTTCCTATGAGCAGTTCTTC	CRGQAKGSYEQFF
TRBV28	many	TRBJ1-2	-	TGTGCCAGCAGTTACGGGGGTCGAACCCTATGGGGCGGGGAGAGTAATGGCTACACCTTC	CASSYGGRTLWGGESNGYTF
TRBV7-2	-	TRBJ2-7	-	TGTGCCAGCAGCTTTTCGGGAGCGGGCTACGAGCAGTACTTC	CASSFSGAGYEQYF
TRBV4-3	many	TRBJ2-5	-	TGCGCCAGCAGCCAAGATACCGGAAAAGAGACCCAGTACTTC	CASSQDTGKETQYF